This section outlines one T cell receptor (beta chain) sequence together with its context. Other nucleotide sequences in the sample specify the same CDR3. The CDR3 extends over 14 amino acids. V shed 4 bases, J shed 4 bases, and the junction held 6 bases outside the gene matches. In germline, CDR1 is MNHNS, CDR2 SASEGT. This sample stems from a study of shared clonotypes between healthy human individuals. The assay was immunoSEQ multiplex PCR, and TCRdb's table has in-frame clones only and misses some. The sample records under 650,000 clones, 96% being singletons. Material for sequencing was naive CD4+ T cells sorted from blood. Described subset: CD45RA+ positively selected. The receptor comes from a woman aged 25 to 45 in good health. V is TRBV6-1 and J is TRBJ1-1; TRBD1 agrees at 7 bases. CDR3: CASSGLQGSTEAFF. In nucleotides, the CDR3 is TGTGCCAGCAGTGGTCTACAGGGGAGCACTGAAGCTTTCTTT.